This T cell receptor (beta chain) stems from a study of vaccination effects on CD4 cells after COVID-19. The CDR3 is made up of 13 amino acids. Trimming took 6 bases from V and 13 from J, leaving 19 bases between them. Broader study findings: Among infection- and vaccine-induced clones, marked clonal contraction occurred late after vaccination.

Some clones are missing from TCRdb's copy, which holds only in-frame ones; the method was immunoSEQ multiplex PCR. The sample contains 50,000 to 75,000 clones, roughly 80% of which appear only once. Between days 9 and 11 of culture, CD4+ T cells were separated out. Fresh IL-2-containing medium replaced half the medium on days 3 and 7. As to this clone: Its antigen remains unidentified.

The starting material was CD4+ T cells from PBMCs cultured without peptide, obtained before COVID-19 vaccination. V gene TRBV12-3 or TRBV12-4 combines with J gene TRBJ2-1; D is ambiguous. The sequence was collected from a human donor who received a COVID-19 vaccine. The CDR3 DNA follows: TGTGCCAGCAGGACGACGGGCCAGGCCCTACAGTTCTTC. Translated, it gives CASRTTGQALQFF.